This T cell receptor (beta chain) was recovered during a study of identical twins' blood T cells. Sample barcodes were added at both library ends during cDNA synthesis. TCRdb analysed the 5' RACE reads with MiXCR anew, one entry per CDR3 protein. The table shows 350,000 to 450,000 distinct CDR3 sequences, with roughly 30% occurring only once. CDR1 is ENHRY, CDR2 SYGVKD, per germline. This CDR3 region has 14 residues. As for this clonotype: The junction departs from germline at one end; a sequencing error may be responsible.

The chain carries TRBV10-3 and TRBJ1-5, with unresolved D. The origin of this receptor is a woman aged 18 to 50 in good health. Input material: PBMCs. The CDR3 DNA sequence: TGTGCCATCAGTGACGGGAATATCAATCAGCCCCATCATTTT. Translating it yields CAISDGNINQPHHF.